One sample yielded the 13 T cell receptor beta chains listed below, sequenced in a study of blood T cell repertoires in COVID-19. TCRdb's copy holds only in-frame clones and misses some; the assay was immunoSEQ multiplex PCR. The sample shows a few hundred thousand clones, around 84% of them seen only once. The sample taken for sequencing was peripheral blood. These receptors all stem from a woman aged 60-70 years who had recovered from COVID-19.

This rearrangement joins TRBV4-3 to TRBJ1-4, with TRBD1 matching over 10 bases. CDR1 is LGHNA, CDR2 YSLEER, per germline. The CDR3 extends over 20 amino acids. With V trimmed by 3 bases and J by 8 bases, 21 bases remained unmatched. CDR3 sequence: CASSHNVAGTGDLGKEKLFF. As DNA, the CDR3 is TGCGCCAGCAGCCATAACGTTGCCGGGACAGGGGATCTTGGAAAGGAAAAACTGTTTTTT.

V is TRBV4-1 and J is TRBJ2-3; a possible D gene is TRBD1 (7 bases). V was clipped by 1 base and J by 3 bases, with 14 bases between them. The CDR3 spans 16 residues. Germline V CDR1 and CDR2: MGHRA, YSYEKL. CDR3 residues: CASSQGPAGGTDTQYF. CDR3 nucleotides: TGCGCCAGCAGCCAAGGGCCGGCAGGGGGGACAGATACGCAGTATTTT.

The chain joins TRBV12-3 or TRBV12-4 to TRBJ1-4; D ambiguous. The CDR3 covers 13 residues. The V end was cut by 7 bases, the J end by 3 bases, with 9 bases between. The CDR3 protein is CASNQGANEKLFF. The CDR3 DNA follows: TGTGCCAGCAACCAAGGAGCTAATGAAAAACTGTTTTTT.

The chain recombines TRBV6-5 with TRBJ2-7; 13 bases match TRBD2. The J segment lost 4 bases and the V segment lost 6 bases, leaving 6 bases of the junction unmatched. The CDR3 contains 15 residues. The germline V gene encodes CDR1 MNHEY and CDR2 SVGAGI. The CDR3 DNA sequence: TGTGCCAGCAGACCAACTAGCGGGGGGGGTTACGAGCAGTACTTC. Its translation is CASRPTSGGGYEQYF.

The V and J genes are TRBV5-4 and TRBJ1-4, with D perhaps matching TRBD1 (6 bases). V was cut by 4 bases and J by 8 bases, with 18 bases left in between. This CDR3 has 15 amino acids. Germline lookup yields CDR1 SGHNT and CDR2 YYREEE (reference sequence). The CDR3 nucleotides read TGTGCCAGCAGCGGGTCCCCCAGGGGTGGGGAAAAACTGTTTTTT. It specifies CASSGSPRGGEKLFF.

This rearrangement joins TRBV3-1 (or the pseudogene TRBV3-2) to TRBJ2-3, with 8 nucleotides matching TRBD2. CDR1 is LGHDT, CDR2 YNNKEL, per germline (reference sequence). With V trimmed by 1 base and J by 5 bases, 8 bases remained unmatched. The CDR3 extends over 16 amino acids. The CDR3, as DNA: TGTGCCAGCAGCCAAGCAGTGCGGGGGGTAATAGATACGCAGTATTTT. It codes for CASSQAVRGVIDTQYF.

The CDR3 spells CASSKTGQGAGSGELFF. The CDR3 nucleotides read TGTGCCAGCAGCAAGACCGGACAGGGGGCTGGGTCCGGGGAGCTGTTTTTT. The chain couples TRBV7-6 to TRBJ2-2, with TRBD1 identical over 11 bases. CDR1 and CDR2 (germline): SGHVS, FNYEAQ. V lost 5 bases and J lost 6; bases outside the gene matches: 11. CDR3 size: 17 residues.

The rearrangement joins TRBV6-5 to TRBJ1-2; 7 bases align to TRBD1. In germline, CDR1 is MNHEY, CDR2 SVGAGI. The CDR3 length is 14 residues. J was trimmed by 6 bases and V by 2 bases; bases with no gene match: 6. The CDR3 coding sequence is TGTGCCAGCAGTTACAGTCGCAGGGGGAATGGCTACACCTTC. Residues: CASSYSRRGNGYTF.

This clone was observed a single time. The chain couples TRBV5-4 to TRBJ1-1; 7 nucleotides agree with TRBD1. The CDR3 spans 15 residues. Trimming took 2 bases from V and 7 from J; bases not matched to a gene: 11. Germline V gene sequence: CDR1 SGHNT, CDR2 YYREEE (reference sequence). CDR3 coding DNA: TGTGCCAGCAGCTTTTGGCGAACAGGGGTCAGTGAAGCTTTCTTT. Translated, it gives CASSFWRTGVSEAFF.

This chain uses TRBV27 with TRBJ1-6; the match to TRBD1 covers 8 bases. The CDR3 runs to 17 residues. V was pared by 4 bases and J by 0 bases, with 5 bases of the junction left unmatched. Germline V lookup: CDR1 MNHEY, CDR2 SMNVEV (reference sequence). The CDR3 nucleotides read TGTGCCAGCAGTTCCAGGGGGCCTAGCTCCTATAATTCACCCCTCCACTTT. Encoded protein: CASSSRGPSSYNSPLHF.

The chain joins TRBV5-5 to TRBJ2-3, with D perhaps matching TRBD2 (6 bases). In germline, CDR1 is SGHKS, CDR2 YYEKEE (reference sequence). This CDR3 is built from 15 residues. Trimming removed 1 base from V and 2 bases from J, with 11 bases in between. Here the CDR3 DNA reads TGTGCCAGCAGCTTGCTAGCGCTGCACACAGATACGCAGTATTTT. The encoded protein is CASSLLALHTDTQYF.

This chain joins TRBV2 and TRBJ2-1; D may be TRBD1 (5 bases). The CDR3 is 14 residues long. Germline V gene sequence: CDR1 SNHLY, CDR2 FYNNEI. V dropped 4 bases and J dropped 4 bases, with 11 bases sitting between them. Here the CDR3 DNA reads TGTGCCAGCAGTGCTGTGGCAGGGTACAATGAGCAGTTCTTC. Protein product: CASSAVAGYNEQFF.

The chain couples TRBV7-9 to TRBJ1-5; maybe TRBD1 (5 bases). The germline V gene encodes CDR1 SEHNR and CDR2 FQNEAQ (reference sequence). Trimming took 5 bases from V and 2 from J, leaving 13 bases between them. The CDR3 loop spans 15 amino acids. The CDR3 is CASSPQAGGNQPQHF. The CDR3, as DNA: TGTGCCAGCAGCCCACAGGCTGGCGGCAATCAGCCCCAGCATTTT.